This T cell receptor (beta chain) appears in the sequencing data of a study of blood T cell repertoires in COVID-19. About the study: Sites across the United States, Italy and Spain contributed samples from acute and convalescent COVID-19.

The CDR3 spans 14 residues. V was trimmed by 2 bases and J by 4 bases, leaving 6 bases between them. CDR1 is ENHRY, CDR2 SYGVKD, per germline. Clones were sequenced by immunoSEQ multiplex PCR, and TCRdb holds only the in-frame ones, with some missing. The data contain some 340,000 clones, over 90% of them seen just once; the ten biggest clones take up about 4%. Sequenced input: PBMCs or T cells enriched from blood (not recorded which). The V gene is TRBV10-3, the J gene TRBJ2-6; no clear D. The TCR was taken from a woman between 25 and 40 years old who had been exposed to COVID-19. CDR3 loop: CAISEDTGANVLTF. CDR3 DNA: TGTGCCATCAGTGAGGACACAGGGGCCAACGTCCTGACTTTC.